This T cell receptor beta chain was captured in a study of CD8+ T cells in alopecia areata. Whole-study findings and limits: Tofacitinib significantly reduced both scalp clonality and expanded CD8+ clones among the top 100.

Treatment here: oral pan-JAK inhibitor, 5-10 mg twice daily. Of note for this clone: Its antigen is unknown.

There are 13 residues in the CDR3. Trimming cost V 7 bases and J 3 bases; bases outside gene matches: 4. CDR1 is ENHRY and CDR2 is SYGVKD in the germline V gene. The authors extracted RNA and reverse transcribed it into cDNA as the sequencing template. Clones were read by immunoSEQ multiplex PCR, and TCRdb kept only the in-frame ones, dropping some. This sample has approximately 150,000 clones, with 58% found just once. This sequence originates from a human donor with alopecia areata. The sample in question was CD4+ T cells sorted from blood, obtained at approximately week 60, from a patient treated with tofacitinib. The V gene is TRBV10-3, the J gene TRBJ1-1; TRBD1 agrees at 8 bases. The CDR3 DNA reads as TGTGCCATCACTAACAGGGGGGACACTGAAGCTTTCTTT. Its protein product is CAITNRGDTEAFF.